This T cell receptor beta chain was retrieved from a study of cytomegalovirus exposure and HLA in healthy donors. Study-wide background: The Caucasian-associated ancestry cluster held around 76% of 300 to 500 genotyped donors. Overall study findings and caveats: Immune exposure information comprised only CMV serostatus.

Primers included in the PCR were 60 Vbeta and 13 Jbeta primers. The assay was immunoSEQ multiplex PCR, and TCRdb's table has in-frame clones only and misses some. The repertoire holds about 200,000 clones, about 88% seen once, with approximately 0.31% in the top ten. Germline CDR1 and CDR2: LNHDA and SQIVND (reference sequence). The CDR3 consists of 16 residues. The junction had 7 bases not matched to a gene; V was cut back by 1 base and J by 6 bases. As for this clone: Its antigen remains unknown.

V usage is TRBV19 and J usage is TRBJ2-2; 8 positions agree with TRBD1. The source of this sequence is a woman in her 30s in good health and CMV-seronegative. Sequencing was performed on PBMCs. The CDR3 DNA reads as TGTGCCAGTAGTATAGTAGGACAGGGAAGGTCCGGGGAGCTGTTTTTT. Translating gives CASSIVGQGRSGELFF. Full variable domain (missing parts from reference TRBV19 and TRBJ2-2): DGGITQSPKYLFRKEGQNVTLSCEQNLNHDAMYWYRQDPGQGLRLIYYSQIVNDFQKGDIAEGYSVSREKKESFPLTVTSAQKNPTAFYLCASSIVGQGRSGELFFGEGSRLTVL.